Listed below are T cell receptor beta chains from one sample, sequenced in a study of CD8+CD57+ T cells in acquired aplastic anemia. One entry per CDR3 protein results from TCRdb running MiXCR on the reads. The data hold some 290,000 distinct CDR3 sequences, with 45% to 65% observed a single time. What was sequenced was sorted CD4+, CD8+, or CD8+CD57+ T cells (not recorded which) from PBMCs. The receptor source for this set is a human donor with severe aplastic anemia or a healthy control (not recorded which). The CDR3 runs from the conserved cysteine through the conserved F or W. A D gene is named only where the DNA matches it firmly. Size is omitted from some rows. Given values are once, few, many or a class for expanded clones.

j_gene	d_gene	abundance	v_gene	CDR3aa	CDR3nt
TRBJ2-7	NA	NA	TRBV19	CASSQDRPYEQYF	TGTGCCAGCAGCCAGGATCGGCCATACGAGCAGTACTTC
TRBJ2-7	NA	few	TRBV2	CASSPQHPYEQYF	TGTGCCAGCAGCCCACAGCATCCCTACGAGCAGTACTTC
TRBJ1-4	NA	NA	TRBV7-2	CVSSQDYWGADEKLFF	TGTGTCAGCAGCCAAGATTACTGGGGGGCGGATGAAAAACTGTTTTTT
TRBJ1-2	NA	NA	TRBV10-3	CAIRAYYGYTF	TGTGCCATCAGAGCCTACTATGGCTACACCTTC
TRBJ1-1	NA	NA	TRBV2	CASSKTVMNTEAFF	TGTGCCAGCAGTAAGACAGTAATGAACACTGAAGCTTTCTTT
TRBJ1-2	NA	NA	TRBV5-1	CASSAAETGLDGYTF	TGCGCCAGCAGCGCGGCCGAAACAGGGTTAGATGGCTACACCTTC
TRBJ2-1	TRBD1	NA	TRBV7-3	CASRTQGDNEQFF	TGTGCCAGCAGAACCCAGGGGGACAATGAGCAGTTCTTC
TRBJ1-1	NA	NA	TRBV15	CATSDPRGGAEAFF	TGTGCCACCAGTGACCCCCGAGGAGGGGCTGAAGCTTTCTTT
TRBJ1-1	NA	NA	TRBV19	CASSTAGQNTEAFF	TGTGCCAGTAGTACCGCGGGACAGAACACTGAAGCTTTCTTT
TRBJ2-5	NA	NA	TRBV11-2	CASSPPVLRETQYF	TGTGCCAGCAGCCCCCCAGTGCTTCGCGAGACCCAGTACTTC
TRBJ1-6	NA	many	TRBV5-8	CASSGEAWNSPLHF	TGTGCCAGCAGCGGAGAGGCGTGGAATTCACCCCTCCACTTT
TRBJ2-1	NA	NA	TRBV9	CASSPWQGTGNEQFF	TGTGCCAGCAGCCCTTGGCAGGGTACGGGCAATGAGCAGTTCTTC
TRBJ2-7	NA	NA	TRBV19	CASSMGEVVYEQYF	TGTGCCAGTAGTATGGGGGAAGTGGTCTACGAGCAGTACTTC
TRBJ1-3	TRBD1	many	TRBV19	CASSKDRAGNTIYF	TGTGCCAGTAGTAAGGACAGGGCTGGAAACACCATATATTTT
TRBJ1-6	NA	NA	TRBV7-9	CASSLEIFSSPLHF	TGTGCCAGCAGCTTAGAGATCTTTTCTTCACCCCTCCACTTT
TRBJ1-1	NA	NA	TRBV19	CASGGSEAFF	TGTGCCAGCGGGGGGTCTGAAGCTTTCTTT
TRBJ2-3	TRBD2	many	TRBV7-3	CASSLSGGADTQYF	TGTGCCAGCAGCTTATCGGGGGGAGCAGATACGCAGTATTTT
TRBJ2-2	NA	NA	TRBV14	CANTTRGANTGELFF	TGTGCCAACACGACCAGGGGGGCAAACACCGGGGAGCTGTTTTTT
TRBJ1-2	NA	NA	TRBV7-2	CVSSLAGSAGYTF	TGTGTCAGCAGCTTAGCGGGGTCGGCTGGCTACACCTTC
TRBJ2-1	NA	NA	TRBV5-1	CASSLDLAANEQFF	TGCGCCAGCAGCTTGGATTTAGCGGCCAATGAGCAGTTCTTC
TRBJ2-1	NA	once	TRBV24-1	CATSQTTDEQFF	TGTGCCACCAGTCAGACTACGGATGAGCAGTTCTTC
TRBJ1-6	NA	many	TRBV3-1	CASSQEKGRARGSPLHF	TGTGCCAGCAGCCAAGAAAAGGGGAGGGCGCGGGGGTCACCCCTCCACTTT
TRBJ2-7	NA	few	TRBV5-8	CASSLIQSSYEQYF	TGTGCCAGCAGCTTGATACAGTCTTCCTACGAGCAGTACTTC
TRBJ1-2	TRBD1	many	TRBV5-5	CASSFTGEGYTF	TGTGCCAGCAGCTTCACAGGGGAAGGCTACACCTTC
TRBJ1-5	TRBD1	many	TRBV7-8	CASSPRTGHQPQHF	TGTGCCAGCAGCCCCCGGACAGGGCATCAGCCCCAGCATTTT
TRBJ1-3	TRBD1	NA	TRBV6-5	CASSRTGESGNTIYF	TGTGCCAGCAGTAGGACAGGGGAATCTGGAAACACCATATATTTT
TRBJ2-1	TRBD2	many	TRBV9	CASSIWTSPSSYNEQFF	TGTGCCAGCAGCATATGGACTAGCCCTAGCTCCTACAATGAGCAGTTCTTC
TRBJ2-3	TRBD2	NA	TRBV6-4	CASSATGLAQATDTQYF	TGTGCCAGCAGTGCCACGGGACTAGCGCAGGCCACAGATACGCAGTATTTT
TRBJ2-5	TRBD2	NA	TRBV7-2	CASRTSGGARTETQYF	TGTGCCAGCCGGACTAGCGGGGGGGCTCGGACAGAGACCCAGTACTTC
TRBJ2-2	TRBD2	few	TRBV30	CAWAQLAAGELFF	TGTGCCTGGGCTCAACTAGCGGCCGGGGAGCTGTTTTTT
TRBJ1-3	NA	NA	TRBV20-1	CSASRDQDAGNTICF	TGCAGTGCCAGTCGGGATCAAGACGCTGGAAACACCATATGTTTT
TRBJ1-5	NA	few	TRBV9	CASSVDGGLNQPQHF	TGTGCCAGCAGCGTAGACGGAGGTCTAAATCAGCCCCAGCATTTT
TRBJ2-7	NA	many	TRBV7-8	CASSPPSYEQYF	TGTGCCAGCTCCCCTCCTTCCTACGAGCAGTACTTC
TRBJ1-2	NA	NA	TRBV3-1	CASSRADGYTF	TGTGCCAGCAGCCGGGCGGATGGCTACACCTTC
TRBJ1-1	TRBD1	many	TRBV19	CASSIRQGLNTEAFF	TGTGCCAGTAGTATCCGACAGGGGCTGAACACTGAAGCTTTCTTT
TRBJ1-5	NA	NA	TRBV12-3/TRBV12-4	CASRLGGYQPQHF	TGTGCCAGCAGACTGGGGGGCTATCAGCCCCAGCATTTT
TRBJ1-1	NA	many	TRBV12-3/TRBV12-4	CASSPTGSTEAFF	TGTGCCAGTTCCCCCACAGGGTCCACTGAAGCTTTCTTT
TRBJ1-5	NA	NA	TRBV2	CASSEVGNSNQPQHF	TGTGCCAGCAGTGAAGTGGGGAATAGTAATCAGCCCCAGCATTTT
TRBJ2-7	TRBD2	few	TRBV7-7	CASSAGLAYEQYF	TGTGCTAGCAGCGCAGGACTAGCCTACGAGCAGTACTTC
TRBJ2-5	NA	few	TRBV12-3/TRBV12-4	CASSRAGRQETQYF	TGTGCCAGCAGCCGTGCGGGCCGCCAAGAGACCCAGTACTTC
TRBJ1-2	NA	NA	TRBV4-2	CASSQALEYGYTF	TGTGCCAGCAGCCAAGCACTAGAGTATGGCTACACCTTC
TRBJ1-1	TRBD1	many	TRBV19	CASSFRDRGPSTEAFF	TGTGCCAGTAGTTTCCGGGACAGGGGGCCCAGCACTGAAGCTTTCTTT
TRBJ2-7	NA	NA	TRBV7-8	CAGSLGGNEQYF	TGTGCCGGCAGCTTAGGAGGGAACGAGCAGTACTTC
TRBJ2-2	TRBD1	NA	TRBV7-3	CASSQETGFTGELFF	TGTGCCAGCAGCCAAGAGACAGGGTTCACCGGGGAGCTGTTTTTT
TRBJ1-2	NA	NA	TRBV12-5	CASGPGQGGGYTF	TGTGCTAGTGGCCCCGGTCAGGGTGGTGGCTACACCTTC
TRBJ1-2	NA	many	TRBV4-2	CASSQPVRTYGYTF	TGTGCCAGCAGCCAACCAGTACGTACCTATGGCTACACCTTC
TRBJ2-7	TRBD1	NA	TRBV19	CASSSRQGSYEQYF	TGTGCCAGTAGTTCCCGACAGGGTTCCTACGAGCAGTACTTC
TRBJ1-1	NA	many	TRBV18	CASSARGGLTEAFF	TGTGCCAGCTCAGCCAGGGGTGGGCTCACTGAAGCTTTCTTT
TRBJ2-3	NA	once	TRBV7-8	CASSLALPDTQYF	TGTGCCAGCAGCTTAGCTCTACCGGATACGCAGTATTTT
TRBJ2-3	NA	NA	TRBV20-1	CSARSRDGTDTQYF	TGCAGTGCTAGAAGTCGGGACGGGACAGATACGCAGTATTTT
TRBJ2-7	NA	many	TRBV12-3/TRBV12-4	CASSLRASISYEQYF	TGTGCCAGCAGTTTAAGGGCCTCCATCTCCTACGAGCAGTACTTC
TRBJ2-1	NA	NA	TRBV20-1	CSARPPERNEQFF	TGCAGTGCTAGACCCCCTGAGAGGAATGAGCAGTTCTTC
TRBJ2-5	TRBD2	many	TRBV3-1	CASSQDGLAGETQYF	TGTGCCAGCAGCCAAGACGGACTAGCAGGAGAGACCCAGTACTTC
TRBJ2-1	NA	NA	TRBV19	CASSMSVLGLTYNEQFF	TGTGCCAGTAGTATGTCCGTTTTAGGGTTGACATACAATGAGCAGTTCTTC
TRBJ2-5	NA	NA	TRBV7-7	CASSPAGTAFSETQYF	TGTGCCAGCAGCCCAGCGGGGACAGCCTTCTCAGAGACCCAGTACTTC
TRBJ2-3	NA	few	TRBV7-9	CASSGREKTFDTQYF	TGTGCCAGCTCTGGTCGGGAGAAAACCTTCGATACGCAGTATTTT
TRBJ2-7	TRBD2	few	TRBV20-1	CSARSSGSVRSYEQYF	TGCAGTGCTCGGAGTAGCGGGAGTGTTAGATCCTACGAGCAGTACTTC